This T cell receptor beta chain was identified in a study of post-analysis software for immune sequencing data. Unique molecular identifiers had been added to the TCR beta cDNA libraries. TCRdb re-called the PCR reads through MiXCR, storing one row per CDR3 protein. The data contain 550,000 to 700,000 distinct CDR3 sequences, 40% to 50% of them singletons. With 3 bases removed from V and 5 bases from J, the gap between germline ends came to 7 bases. This CDR3 is built from 12 residues. Germline V gives CDR1 MNHNS, CDR2 SASEGT. Overall study findings and caveats: Several TRBV segments were more frequent in patients than controls; TRBV5-6, TRBV5-1 and TRBV20-1 belonged to this group.

This clonotype was seen a handful of times. What it binds is unknown. The TCR was taken from a girl aged 5 to 17 with multiple sclerosis. The chain couples TRBV6-1 to TRBJ1-2; D is unresolved. Sequencing input: blood. The CDR3: CASSESRYGYTF. The CDR3 region has the DNA TGTGCCAGCAGTGAGTCTCGGTATGGCTACACCTTC.